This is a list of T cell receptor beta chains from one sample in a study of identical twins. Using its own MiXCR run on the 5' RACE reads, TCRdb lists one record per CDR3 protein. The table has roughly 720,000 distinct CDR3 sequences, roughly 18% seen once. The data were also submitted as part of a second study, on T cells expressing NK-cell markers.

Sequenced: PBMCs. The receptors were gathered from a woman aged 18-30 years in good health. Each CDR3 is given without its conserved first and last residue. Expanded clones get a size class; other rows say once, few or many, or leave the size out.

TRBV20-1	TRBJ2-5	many	RPGQGRGQETQY
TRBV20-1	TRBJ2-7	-	SAAGTANSYEQY
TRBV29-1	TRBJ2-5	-	SAFTSGREQETQY
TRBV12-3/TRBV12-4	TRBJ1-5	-	ASSSGTGAQPQH
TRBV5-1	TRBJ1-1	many	ASSLVRANTEAF
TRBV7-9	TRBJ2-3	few	ASSLAVAGANTDTQY
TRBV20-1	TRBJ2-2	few	SARDAGTGNTGELF
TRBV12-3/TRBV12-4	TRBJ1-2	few	ASSFIGGQRIKGYT
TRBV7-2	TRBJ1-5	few	ASSLWGGPQH
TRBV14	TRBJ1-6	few	ASSAASNNNSPLH
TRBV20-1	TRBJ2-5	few	SAPMPEGTQY
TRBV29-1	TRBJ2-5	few	SVGREGPKTQY
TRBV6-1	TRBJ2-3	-	ASSIGESTDTQY
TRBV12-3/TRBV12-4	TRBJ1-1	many	ASREDYTEAF
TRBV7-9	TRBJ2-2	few	ASSDTSGVDTGELF
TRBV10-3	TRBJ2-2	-	AISGPPGGATGELF
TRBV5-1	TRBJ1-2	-	ASSLEGRGGHYGYT
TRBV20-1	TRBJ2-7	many	SAQTLSYEQY
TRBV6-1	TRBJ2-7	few	ATEIDSNEQY
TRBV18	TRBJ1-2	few	ASSGGTVGLLVDGYT
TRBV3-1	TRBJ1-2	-	ASRQGLDYGYT
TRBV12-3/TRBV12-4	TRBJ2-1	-	ASSLLGHGARDNEQF
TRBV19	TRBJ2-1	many	ASSIAGLTYNEQF
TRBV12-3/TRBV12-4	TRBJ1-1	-	ASRPAYLGAF
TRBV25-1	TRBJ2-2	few	ASLNTGELF
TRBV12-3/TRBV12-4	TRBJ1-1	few	ASTPGTGDTEAF
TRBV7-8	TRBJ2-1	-	ASSEPGTTNEQF
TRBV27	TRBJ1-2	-	ATRRALAYGYT
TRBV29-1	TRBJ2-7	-	SVARGGGQY
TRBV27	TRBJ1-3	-	ASSFGRGNTIY
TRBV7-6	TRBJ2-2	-	ASSLARGPGELF
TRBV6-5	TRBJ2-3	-	ASSWDREGTDTQY
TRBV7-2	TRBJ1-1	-	ASSYRDRGRWNTEAF
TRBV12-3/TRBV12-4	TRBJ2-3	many	ASGDRGSADTQY
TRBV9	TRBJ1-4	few	ASSVGSWSEKLF